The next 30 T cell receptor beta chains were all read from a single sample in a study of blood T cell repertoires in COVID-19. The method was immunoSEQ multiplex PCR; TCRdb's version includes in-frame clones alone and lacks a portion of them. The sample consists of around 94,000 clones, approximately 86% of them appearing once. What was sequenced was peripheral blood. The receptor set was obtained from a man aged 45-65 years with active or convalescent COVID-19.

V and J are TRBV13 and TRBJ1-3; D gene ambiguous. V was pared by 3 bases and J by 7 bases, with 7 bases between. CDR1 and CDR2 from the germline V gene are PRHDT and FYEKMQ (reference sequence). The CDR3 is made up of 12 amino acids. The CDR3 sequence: CASSLNGNTIYF. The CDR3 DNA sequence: TGTGCCAGCAGCTTGAACGGGAACACCATATATTTT.

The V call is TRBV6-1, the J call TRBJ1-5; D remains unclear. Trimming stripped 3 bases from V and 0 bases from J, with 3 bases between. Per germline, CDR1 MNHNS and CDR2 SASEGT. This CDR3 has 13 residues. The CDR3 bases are TGTGCCAGCAGTGAGTATAGCAATCAGCCCCAGCATTTT. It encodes CASSEYSNQPQHF.

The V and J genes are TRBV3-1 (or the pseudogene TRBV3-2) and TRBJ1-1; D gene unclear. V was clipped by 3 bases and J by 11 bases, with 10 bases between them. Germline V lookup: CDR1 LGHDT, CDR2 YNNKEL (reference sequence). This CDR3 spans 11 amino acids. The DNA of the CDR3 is TGTGCCAGCAGCCAGTCTCTTCGGGCTTTCTTT. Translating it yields CASSQSLRAFF.

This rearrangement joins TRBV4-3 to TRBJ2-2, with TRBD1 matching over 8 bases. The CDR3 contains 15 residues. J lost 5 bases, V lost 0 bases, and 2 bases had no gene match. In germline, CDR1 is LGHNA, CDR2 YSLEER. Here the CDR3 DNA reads TGCGCCAGCAGCCAAGAGCGACAGGGGACCGGGGAGCTGTTTTTT. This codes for CASSQERQGTGELFF.

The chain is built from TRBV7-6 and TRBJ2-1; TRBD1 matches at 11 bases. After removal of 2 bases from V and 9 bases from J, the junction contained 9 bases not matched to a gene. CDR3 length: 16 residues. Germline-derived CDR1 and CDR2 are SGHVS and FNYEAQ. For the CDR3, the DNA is TGTGCCAGCAGCTTACGCCTCGGGACAGGGGGTAGTGAGCAGTTCTTC. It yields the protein CASSLRLGTGGSEQFF.

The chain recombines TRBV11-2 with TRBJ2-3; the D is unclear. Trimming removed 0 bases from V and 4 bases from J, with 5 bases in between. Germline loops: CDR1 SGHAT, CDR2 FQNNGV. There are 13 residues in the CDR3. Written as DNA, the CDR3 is TGTGCCAGCAGCTTAGATCGGGCAGATACGCAGTATTTT. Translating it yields CASSLDRADTQYF.

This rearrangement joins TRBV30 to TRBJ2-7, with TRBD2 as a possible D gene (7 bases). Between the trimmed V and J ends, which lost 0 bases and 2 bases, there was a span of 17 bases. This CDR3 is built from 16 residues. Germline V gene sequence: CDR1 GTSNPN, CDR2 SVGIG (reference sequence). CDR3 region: CAWSVGTGGIAYEQYF. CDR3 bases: TGTGCCTGGAGTGTCGGTACGGGGGGCATTGCCTACGAGCAGTACTTC.

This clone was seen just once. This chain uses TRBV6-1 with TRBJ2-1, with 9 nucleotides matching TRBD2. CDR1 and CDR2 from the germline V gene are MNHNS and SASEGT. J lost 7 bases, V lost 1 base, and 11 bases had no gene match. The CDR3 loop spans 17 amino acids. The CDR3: CASSEVRGSGGWNEQFF. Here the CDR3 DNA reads TGTGCCAGCAGTGAAGTTAGGGGTAGCGGGGGCTGGAATGAGCAGTTCTTC.

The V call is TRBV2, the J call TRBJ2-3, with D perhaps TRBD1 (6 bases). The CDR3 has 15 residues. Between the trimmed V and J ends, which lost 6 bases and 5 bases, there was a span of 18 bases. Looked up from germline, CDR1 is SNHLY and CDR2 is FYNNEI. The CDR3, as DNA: TGTGCCAGCAGCTCAGGGGAGTTTAGGGTAGATACGCAGTATTTT. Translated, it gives CASSSGEFRVDTQYF. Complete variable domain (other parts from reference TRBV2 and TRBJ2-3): EPEVTQTPSHQVTQMGQEVILRCVPISNHLYFYWYRQILGQKVEFLVSFYNNEISEKSEIFDDQFSVERPDGSNFTLKIRSTKLEDSAMYFCASSSGEFRVDTQYFGPGTRLTVL.

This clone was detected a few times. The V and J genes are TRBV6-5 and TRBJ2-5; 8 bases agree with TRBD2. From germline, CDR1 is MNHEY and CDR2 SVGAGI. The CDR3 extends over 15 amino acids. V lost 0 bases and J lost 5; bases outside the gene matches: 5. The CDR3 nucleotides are TGTGCCAGCAGTTACTCCGGGGGGGCTGGGGAGACCCAGTACTTC. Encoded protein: CASSYSGGAGETQYF.

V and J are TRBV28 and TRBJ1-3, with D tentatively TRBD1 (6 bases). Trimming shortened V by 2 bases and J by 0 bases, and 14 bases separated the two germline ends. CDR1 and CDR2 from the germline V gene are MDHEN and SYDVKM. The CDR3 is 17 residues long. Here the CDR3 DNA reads TGTGCCAGCAGTTTACTAAAAACAGGGTTCTCTGGAAACACCATATATTTT. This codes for CASSLLKTGFSGNTIYF.

CDR3: CASSLDAETGELFF. The CDR3 region has the DNA TGTGCCAGCAGCTTAGATGCGGAAACCGGGGAGCTGTTTTTT. The chain is built from TRBV7-9 and TRBJ2-2; D call uncertain. Trimming shortened V by 1 base and J by 5 bases, and 8 bases separated the two germline ends. The CDR3 spans 14 residues. CDR1 and CDR2 from the germline V gene are SEHNR and FQNEAQ (reference sequence).

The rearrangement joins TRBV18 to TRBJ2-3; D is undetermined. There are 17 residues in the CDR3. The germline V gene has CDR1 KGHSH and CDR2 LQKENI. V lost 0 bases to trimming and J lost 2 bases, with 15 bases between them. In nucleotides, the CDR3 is TGTGCCAGCTCACCACCATTCGACTTCCTATACACAGATACGCAGTATTTT. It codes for CASSPPFDFLYTDTQYF.

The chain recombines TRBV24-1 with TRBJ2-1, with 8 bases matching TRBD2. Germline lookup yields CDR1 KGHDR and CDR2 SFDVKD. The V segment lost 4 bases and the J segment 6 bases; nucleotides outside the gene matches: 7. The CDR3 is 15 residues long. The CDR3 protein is CATSDGGGNTNEQFF. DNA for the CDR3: TGTGCCACCAGTGACGGGGGGGGGAATACCAATGAGCAGTTCTTC.

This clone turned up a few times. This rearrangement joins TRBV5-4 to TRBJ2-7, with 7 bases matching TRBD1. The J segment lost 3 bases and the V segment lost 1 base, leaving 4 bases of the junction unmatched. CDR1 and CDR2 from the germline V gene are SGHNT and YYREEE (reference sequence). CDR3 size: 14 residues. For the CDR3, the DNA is TGTGCCAGCAGCTTGACAGGGGAAGGCTACGAGCAGTACGTC. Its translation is CASSLTGEGYEQYV.

CDR3 amino acids: CASSILTGVPYEQYF. In nucleotides, the CDR3 is TGTGCCAGCAGCATACTGACAGGGGTCCCCTACGAGCAGTACTTC. The V gene is TRBV5-5, the J gene TRBJ2-7, with 8 bases aligning to TRBD1. The CDR3 totals 15 residues. V lost 4 bases to trimming and J lost 2 bases; unmatched junction nucleotides: 8. CDR1 and CDR2 from the germline V gene are SGHKS and YYEKEE (reference sequence).

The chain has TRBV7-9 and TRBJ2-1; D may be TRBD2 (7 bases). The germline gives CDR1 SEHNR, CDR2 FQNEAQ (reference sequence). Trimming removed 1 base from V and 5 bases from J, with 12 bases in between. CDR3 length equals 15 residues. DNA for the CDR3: TGTGCCAGCAGCTTAGACGTCGGGGGGCACAATGAGCAGTTCTTC. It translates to CASSLDVGGHNEQFF.

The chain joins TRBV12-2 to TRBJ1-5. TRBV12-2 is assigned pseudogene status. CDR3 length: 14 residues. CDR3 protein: CASRLVGIGQPQHF. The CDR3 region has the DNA TGTGCAAGTCGCTTAGTGGGTATCGGGCAGCCCCAGCATTTT.

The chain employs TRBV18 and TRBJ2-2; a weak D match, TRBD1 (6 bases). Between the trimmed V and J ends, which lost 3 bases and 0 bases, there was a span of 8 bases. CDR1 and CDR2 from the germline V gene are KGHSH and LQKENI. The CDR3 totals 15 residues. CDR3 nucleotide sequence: TGTGCCAGCTCACCGGGGACAACGAACACCGGGGAGCTGTTTTTT. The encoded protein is CASSPGTTNTGELFF.

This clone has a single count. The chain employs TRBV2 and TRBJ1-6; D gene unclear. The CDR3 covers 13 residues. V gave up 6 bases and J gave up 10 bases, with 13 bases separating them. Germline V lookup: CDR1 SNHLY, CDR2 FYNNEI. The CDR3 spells CASSDTDGSPLHF. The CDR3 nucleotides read TGTGCCAGCAGCGACACCGATGGGTCACCCCTCCACTTT.

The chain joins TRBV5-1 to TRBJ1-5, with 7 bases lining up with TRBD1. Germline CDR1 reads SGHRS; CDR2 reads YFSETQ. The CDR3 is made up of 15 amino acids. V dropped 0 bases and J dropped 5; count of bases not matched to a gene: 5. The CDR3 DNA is TGCGCCAGCAGCTTGGGGGACAGCAGGGATCAGCCCCAGCATTTT. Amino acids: CASSLGDSRDQPQHF.

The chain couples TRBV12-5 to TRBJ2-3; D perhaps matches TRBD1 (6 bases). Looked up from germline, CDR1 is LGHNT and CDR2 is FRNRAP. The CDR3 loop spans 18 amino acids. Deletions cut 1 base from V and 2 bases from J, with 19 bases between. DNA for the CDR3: TGTGCTAGTGGTTTGGGTATGGTTTCCGGGACATCCACAGATACGCAGTATTTT. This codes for CASGLGMVSGTSTDTQYF.

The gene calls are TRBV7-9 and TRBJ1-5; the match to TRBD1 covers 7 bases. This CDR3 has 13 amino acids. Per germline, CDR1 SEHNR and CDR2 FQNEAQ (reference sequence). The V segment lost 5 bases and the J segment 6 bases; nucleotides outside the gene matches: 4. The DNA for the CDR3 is TGTGCCAGCAGCGAGACAGGGTCTCAGCCCCAGCATTTT. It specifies CASSETGSQPQHF. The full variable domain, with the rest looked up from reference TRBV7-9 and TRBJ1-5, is DTGVSQNPRHKITKRGQNVTFRCDPISEHNRLYWYRQTLGQGPEFLTYFQNEAQLEKSRLLSDRFSAERPKGSFSTLEIQRTEQGDSAMYLCASSETGSQPQHFGDGTRLSIL.

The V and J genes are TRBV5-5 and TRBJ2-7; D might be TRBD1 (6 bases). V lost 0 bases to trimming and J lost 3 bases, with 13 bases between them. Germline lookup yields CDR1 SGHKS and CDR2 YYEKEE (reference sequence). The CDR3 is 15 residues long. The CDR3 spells CASSLDVGTSYEQYV. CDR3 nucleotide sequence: TGTGCCAGCAGCTTGGATGTGGGGACAAGCTACGAGCAGTACGTC.

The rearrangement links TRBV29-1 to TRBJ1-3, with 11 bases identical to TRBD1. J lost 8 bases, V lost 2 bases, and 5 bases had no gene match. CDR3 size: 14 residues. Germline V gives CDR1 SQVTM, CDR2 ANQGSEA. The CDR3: CSVESGQGADTIYF. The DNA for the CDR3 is TGCAGCGTTGAAAGCGGACAGGGGGCTGACACCATATATTTT. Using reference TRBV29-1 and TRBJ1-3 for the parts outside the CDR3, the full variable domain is SAVISQKPSRDICQRGTSLTIQCQVDSQVTMMFWYRQQPGQSLTLIATANQGSEATYESGFVIDKFPISRPNLTFSTLTVSNMSPEDSSIYLCSVESGQGADTIYFGEGSWLTVV.

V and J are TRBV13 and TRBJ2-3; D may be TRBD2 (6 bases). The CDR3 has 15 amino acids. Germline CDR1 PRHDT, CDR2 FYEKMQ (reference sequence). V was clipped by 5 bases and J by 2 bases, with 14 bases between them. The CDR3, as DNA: TGTGCCAGCAGCCCCAGACTAGTTAACACAGATACGCAGTATTTT. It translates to CASSPRLVNTDTQYF.

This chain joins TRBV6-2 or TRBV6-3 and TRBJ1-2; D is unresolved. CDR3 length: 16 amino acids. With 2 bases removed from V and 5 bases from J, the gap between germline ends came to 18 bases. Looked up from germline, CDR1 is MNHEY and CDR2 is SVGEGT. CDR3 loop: CASSYGSRRQTYGYTF. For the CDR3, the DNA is TGTGCCAGCAGTTACGGATCACGACGACAAACTTATGGCTACACCTTC.

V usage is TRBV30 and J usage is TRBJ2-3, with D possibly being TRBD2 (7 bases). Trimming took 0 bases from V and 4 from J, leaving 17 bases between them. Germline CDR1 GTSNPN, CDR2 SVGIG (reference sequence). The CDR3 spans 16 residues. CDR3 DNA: TGTGCCTGGAGTGTTGGGGCGGGCGGGGGCCCAGATACGCAGTATTTT. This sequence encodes CAWSVGAGGGPDTQYF.

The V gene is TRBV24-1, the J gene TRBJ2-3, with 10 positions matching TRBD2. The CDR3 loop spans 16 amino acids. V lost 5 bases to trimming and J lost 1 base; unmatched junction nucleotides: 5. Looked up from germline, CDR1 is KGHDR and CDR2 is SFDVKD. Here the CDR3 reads CATSAPGTSGTDTQYF. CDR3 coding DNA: TGTGCCACCAGTGCCCCCGGGACTAGCGGCACAGATACGCAGTATTTT.

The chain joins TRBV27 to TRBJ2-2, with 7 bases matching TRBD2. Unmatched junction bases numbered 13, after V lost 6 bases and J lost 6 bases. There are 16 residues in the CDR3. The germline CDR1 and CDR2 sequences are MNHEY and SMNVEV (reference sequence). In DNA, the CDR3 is TGTGCCAGCAGCTTACTGCGGGGGAGCCCATCCGGGGAGCTGTTTTTT. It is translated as CASSLLRGSPSGELFF.